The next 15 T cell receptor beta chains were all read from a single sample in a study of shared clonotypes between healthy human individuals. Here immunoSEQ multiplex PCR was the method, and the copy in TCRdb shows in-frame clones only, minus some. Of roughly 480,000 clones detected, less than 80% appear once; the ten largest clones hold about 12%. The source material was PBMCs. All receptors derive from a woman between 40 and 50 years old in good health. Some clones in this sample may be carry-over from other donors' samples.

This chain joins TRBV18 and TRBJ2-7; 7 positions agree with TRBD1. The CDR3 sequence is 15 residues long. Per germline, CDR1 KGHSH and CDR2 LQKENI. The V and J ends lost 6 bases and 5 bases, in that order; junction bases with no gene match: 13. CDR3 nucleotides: TGTGCCAGCTCGGGGGTTCAAGGGGGCCTGAACGAGCAGTACTTC. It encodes CASSGVQGGLNEQYF.

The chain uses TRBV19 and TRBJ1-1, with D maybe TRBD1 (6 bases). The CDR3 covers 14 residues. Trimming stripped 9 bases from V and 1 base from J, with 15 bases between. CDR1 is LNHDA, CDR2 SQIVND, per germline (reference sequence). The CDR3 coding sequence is TGTGCCAGCAGTGACAGGTTGGCGAACACTGAAGCTTTCTTT. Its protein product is CASSDRLANTEAFF.

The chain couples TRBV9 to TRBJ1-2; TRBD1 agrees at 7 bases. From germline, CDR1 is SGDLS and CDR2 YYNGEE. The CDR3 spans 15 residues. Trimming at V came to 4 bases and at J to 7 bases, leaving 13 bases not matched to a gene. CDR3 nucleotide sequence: TGTGCCAGCAGCCCTAGACAGACAGGGTATACTGGCTACACCTTC. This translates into CASSPRQTGYTGYTF.

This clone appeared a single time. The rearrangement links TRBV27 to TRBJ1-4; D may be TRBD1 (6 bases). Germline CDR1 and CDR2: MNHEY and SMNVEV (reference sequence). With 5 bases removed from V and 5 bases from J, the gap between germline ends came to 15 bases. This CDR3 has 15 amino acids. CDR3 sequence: CASSRSGDWNEKLFF. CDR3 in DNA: TGTGCCAGCAGTCGCTCAGGGGACTGGAATGAAAAACTGTTTTTT.

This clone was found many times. CDR3 DNA sequence: TGTGCCAGCTCACCCCTCGGGACAAAGCCAGATACGCAGTATTTT. This translates into CASSPLGTKPDTQYF. The gene calls are TRBV18 and TRBJ2-3; possible D gene TRBD1, 6 bases. CDR1 KGHSH and CDR2 LQKENI come from the germline V gene. There are 15 residues in the CDR3. The germline V and J ends were trimmed by 3 bases and 4 bases, with 14 bases remaining between them.

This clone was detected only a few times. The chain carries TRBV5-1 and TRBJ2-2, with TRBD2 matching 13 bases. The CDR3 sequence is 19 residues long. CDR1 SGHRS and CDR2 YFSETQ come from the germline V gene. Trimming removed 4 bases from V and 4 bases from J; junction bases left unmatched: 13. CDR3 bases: TGCGCCAGCAGCCTCACGGCCGGAGGACTAGCGGGAGTCACCGGGGAGCTGTTTTTT. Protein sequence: CASSLTAGGLAGVTGELFF.

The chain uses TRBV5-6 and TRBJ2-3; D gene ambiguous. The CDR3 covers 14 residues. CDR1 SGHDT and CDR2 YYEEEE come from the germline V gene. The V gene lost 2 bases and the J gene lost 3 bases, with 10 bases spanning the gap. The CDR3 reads CASSLPGRTDTQYF. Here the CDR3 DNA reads TGTGCCAGCAGCTTACCGGGTAGGACAGATACGCAGTATTTT.

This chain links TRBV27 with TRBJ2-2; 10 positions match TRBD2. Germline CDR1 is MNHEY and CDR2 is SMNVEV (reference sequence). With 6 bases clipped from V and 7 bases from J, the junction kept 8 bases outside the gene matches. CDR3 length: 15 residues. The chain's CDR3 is CASRAGTSAIGELFF. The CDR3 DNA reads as TGTGCCAGCAGGGCCGGGACTAGCGCGATCGGGGAGCTGTTTTTT.

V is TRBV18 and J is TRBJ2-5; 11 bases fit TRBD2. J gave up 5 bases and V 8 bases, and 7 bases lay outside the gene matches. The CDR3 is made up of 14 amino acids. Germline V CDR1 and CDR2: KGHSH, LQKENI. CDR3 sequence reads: CASAIAGGPETQYF. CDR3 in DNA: TGTGCCAGCGCCATAGCGGGAGGGCCGGAGACCCAGTACTTC. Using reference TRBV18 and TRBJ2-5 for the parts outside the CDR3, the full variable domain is NAGVMQNPRHLVRRRGQEARLRCSPMKGHSHVYWYRQLPEEGLKFMVYLQKENIIDESGMPKERFSAEFPKEGPSILRIQQVVRGDSAAYFCASAIAGGPETQYFGPGTRLLVL.

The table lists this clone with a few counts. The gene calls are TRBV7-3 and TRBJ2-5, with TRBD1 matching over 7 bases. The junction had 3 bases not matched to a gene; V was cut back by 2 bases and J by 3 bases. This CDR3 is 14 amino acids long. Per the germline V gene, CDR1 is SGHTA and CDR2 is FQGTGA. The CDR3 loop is CASSLSGQKETQYF. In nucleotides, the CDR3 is TGTGCCAGCAGCTTATCGGGACAGAAAGAGACCCAGTACTTC. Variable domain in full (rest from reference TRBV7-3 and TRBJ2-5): GAGVSQTPSNKVTEKGKYVELRCDPISGHTALYWYRQSLGQGPEFLIYFQGTGAADDSGLPNDRFFAVRPEGSVSTLKIQRTERGDSAVYLCASSLSGQKETQYFGPGTRLLVL.

The CDR3 DNA sequence: TGCGCCAGCAGCCAAGAAGTAGGACCTGGACTAGCGACATTGCAGTACTTC. Encoded protein: CASSQEVGPGLATLQYF. The rearrangement uses TRBV4-1 and TRBJ2-7, with TRBD2 matching over 9 bases. Per the germline V gene, CDR1 is MGHRA and CDR2 is YSYEKL. The CDR3 extends over 17 amino acids. V lost 0 bases, J lost 9 bases, and 15 bases stayed unmatched.

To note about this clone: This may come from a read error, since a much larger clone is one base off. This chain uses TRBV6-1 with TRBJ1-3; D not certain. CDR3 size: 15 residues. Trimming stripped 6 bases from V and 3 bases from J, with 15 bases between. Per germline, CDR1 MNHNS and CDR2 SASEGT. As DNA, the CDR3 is TGTGCCAGCAGACCCATGTGGGGTTTTGGAAACACCATATATTTT. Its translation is CASRPMWGFGNTIYF.

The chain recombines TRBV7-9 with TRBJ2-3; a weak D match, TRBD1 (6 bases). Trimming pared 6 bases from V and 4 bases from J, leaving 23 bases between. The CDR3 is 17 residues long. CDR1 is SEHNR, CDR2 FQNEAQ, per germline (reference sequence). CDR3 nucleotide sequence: TGTGCCAGCAGGATACCGGGACACCCAGCCTCCGCAGATACGCAGTATTTT. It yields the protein CASRIPGHPASADTQYF.

The CDR3: CASIANTEAFF. CDR3 bases: TGTGCCAGCATAGCGAACACTGAAGCTTTCTTT. V and J are TRBV28 and TRBJ1-1; no clear D gene. The CDR3 has 11 amino acids. CDR1 is MDHEN and CDR2 is SYDVKM in the germline V gene. V was shortened by 7 bases and J by 1 base, with 4 bases between the two germline ends. The whole variable domain, filled in from reference TRBV28 and TRBJ1-1, reads DVKVTQSSRYLVKRTGEKVFLECVQDMDHENMFWYRQDPGLGLRLIYFSYDVKMKEKGDIPEGYSVSREKKERFSLILESASTNQTSMYLCASIANTEAFFGQGTRLTVV.

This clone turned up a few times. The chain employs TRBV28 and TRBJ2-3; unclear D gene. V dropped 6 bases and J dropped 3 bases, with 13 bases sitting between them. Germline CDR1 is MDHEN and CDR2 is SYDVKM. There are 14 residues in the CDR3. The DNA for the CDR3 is TGTGCCAGCAGCTCCTTGGGGAAAACAGATACGCAGTATTTT. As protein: CASSSLGKTDTQYF.